This T cell receptor (beta chain) is from a study of blood T cell repertoires in COVID-19. The wider study: There were acute and convalescent COVID-19 samples, and they came from the United States, Italy and Spain. T cells, B-cell-depleted T cells, or PBMCs supplied cDNA or gDNA.

Authors' analysis steps: Estimation of nucleated cell counts relied on the amplification of reference gene primers. Generated by immunoSEQ multiplex PCR, the TCRdb table keeps only in-frame clones and is missing some. V, J and clone size reflect that table, while D and trimming were determined from the DNA. The sample records some 150,000 clones, about 89% being singletons. Germline V gene data show CDR1 as MGHDK and CDR2 as SYGVNS. CDR3 size: 15 residues. J was trimmed by 10 bases and V by 3 bases; bases with no gene match: 9. The sequence was obtained from a man between 45 and 60 years old with active COVID-19. The chain has TRBV25-1 and TRBJ2-3, with 11 bases matching TRBD2. Sequencing was carried out using peripheral blood. DNA for the CDR3: TGTGCCAGCAGTGATGTAGCGGGGGGGCCTTGGGCGCAGTATTTT. This gives the protein CASSDVAGGPWAQYF.